The T cell receptor beta chain under discussion was sequenced for a study of blood T cell repertoires in COVID-19. Turning to the study itself: Sources were T cells, B-cell-depleted T cells, or PBMCs; the material itself was cDNA or gDNA.

TCRdb's table, derived via immunoSEQ multiplex PCR, lists solely in-frame clones and lacks some. The table includes over 70,000 clones, 70% to 85% detected once. V was trimmed by 2 bases and J by 1 base, leaving 9 bases between them. The CDR3 has 15 residues. CDR1 LGHDT and CDR2 YNNKEL come from the germline V gene (reference sequence). The material sequenced was peripheral blood. The sequence derives from a man between 65 and 85 years old with acute or convalescent COVID-19. The chain recombines TRBV3-1 (or the pseudogene TRBV3-2) with TRBJ1-3; D call uncertain. Here the CDR3 reads CASSQPTRSGNTIYF. The CDR3 DNA is TGTGCCAGCAGCCAACCGACAAGATCTGGAAACACCATATATTTT.